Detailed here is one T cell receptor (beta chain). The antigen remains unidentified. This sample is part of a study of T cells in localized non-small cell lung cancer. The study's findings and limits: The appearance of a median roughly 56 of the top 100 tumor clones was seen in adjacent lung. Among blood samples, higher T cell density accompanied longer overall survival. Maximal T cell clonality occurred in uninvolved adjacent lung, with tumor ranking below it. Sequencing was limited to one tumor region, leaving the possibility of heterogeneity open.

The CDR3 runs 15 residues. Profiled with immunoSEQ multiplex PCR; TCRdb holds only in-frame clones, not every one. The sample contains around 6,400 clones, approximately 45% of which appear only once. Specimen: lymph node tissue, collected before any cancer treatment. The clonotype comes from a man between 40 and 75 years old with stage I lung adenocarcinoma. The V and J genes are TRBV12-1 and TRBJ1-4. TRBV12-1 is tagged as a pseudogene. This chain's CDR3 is CASSPGGGTNEKLFF. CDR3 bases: TGTGCCAGCAGCCCCGGGGGGGGCACTAATGAAAAACTGTTTTTT.